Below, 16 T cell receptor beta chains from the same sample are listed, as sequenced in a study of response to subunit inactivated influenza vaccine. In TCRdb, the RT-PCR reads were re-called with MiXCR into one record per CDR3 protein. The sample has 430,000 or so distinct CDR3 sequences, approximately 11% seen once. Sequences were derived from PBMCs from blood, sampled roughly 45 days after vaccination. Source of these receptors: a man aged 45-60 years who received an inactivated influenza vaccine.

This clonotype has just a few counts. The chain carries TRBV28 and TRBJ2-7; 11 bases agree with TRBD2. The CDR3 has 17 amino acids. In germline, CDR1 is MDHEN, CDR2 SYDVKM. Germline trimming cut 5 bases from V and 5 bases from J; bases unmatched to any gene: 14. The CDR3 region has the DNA TGTGCCAGCAGTCCCCGAAGTTTTAGCGGGAGGGCCAACGAGCAGTACTTC. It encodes CASSPRSFSGRANEQYF.

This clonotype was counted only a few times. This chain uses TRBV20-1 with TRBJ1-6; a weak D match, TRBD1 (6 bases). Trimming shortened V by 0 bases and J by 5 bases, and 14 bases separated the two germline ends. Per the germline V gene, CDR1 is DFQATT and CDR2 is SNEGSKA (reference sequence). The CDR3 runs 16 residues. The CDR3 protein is CSAREGGGRDNSPLHF. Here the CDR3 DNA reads TGCAGTGCTAGAGAAGGGGGGGGCCGGGATAATTCACCCCTCCACTTT.

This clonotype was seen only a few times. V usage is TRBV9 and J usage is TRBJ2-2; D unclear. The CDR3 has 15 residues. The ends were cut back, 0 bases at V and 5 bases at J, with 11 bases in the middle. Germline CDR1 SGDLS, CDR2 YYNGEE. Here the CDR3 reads CASSVAGQSTGELFF. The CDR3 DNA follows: TGTGCCAGCAGCGTAGCTGGTCAGTCGACCGGGGAGCTGTTTTTT.

The CDR3 DNA reads TGCAGCGGCTCAGGCCAGGGGGGTTTCGCTTTCTTT. Its protein product is CSGSGQGGFAFF. The V call is TRBV29-1, the J call TRBJ1-1; 7 bases line up with TRBD1. Unmatched junction bases numbered 13, after V lost 7 bases and J lost 11 bases. CDR3 length equals 12 residues. Germline loops: CDR1 SQVTM, CDR2 ANQGSEA. Filled out from reference TRBV29-1 and TRBJ1-1, the complete variable domain reads SAVISQKPSRDICQRGTSLTIQCQVDSQVTMMFWYRQQPGQSLTLIATANQGSEATYESGFVIDKFPISRPNLTFSTLTVSNMSPEDSSIYLCSGSGQGGFAFFGQGTRLTVV.

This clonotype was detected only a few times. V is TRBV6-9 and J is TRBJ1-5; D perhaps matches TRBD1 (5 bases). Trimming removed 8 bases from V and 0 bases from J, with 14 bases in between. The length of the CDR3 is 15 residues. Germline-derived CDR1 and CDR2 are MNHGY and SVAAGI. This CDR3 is CASCDRSYSNQPQHF. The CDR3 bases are TGTGCCAGCTGTGACAGATCTTATAGCAATCAGCCCCAGCATTTT.

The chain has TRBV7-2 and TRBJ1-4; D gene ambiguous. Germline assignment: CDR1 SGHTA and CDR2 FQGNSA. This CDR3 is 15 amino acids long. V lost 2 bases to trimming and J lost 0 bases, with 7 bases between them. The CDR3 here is CASSLSASTNEKLFF. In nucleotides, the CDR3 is TGTGCCAGCAGCTTAAGCGCCTCAACTAATGAAAAACTGTTTTTT. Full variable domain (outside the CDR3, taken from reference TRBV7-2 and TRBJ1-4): GAGVSQSPSNKVTEKGKDVELRCDPISGHTALYWYRQSLGQGLEFLIYFQGNSAPDKSGLPSDRFSAERTGGSVSTLTIQRTQQEDSAVYLCASSLSASTNEKLFFGSGTQLSVL.

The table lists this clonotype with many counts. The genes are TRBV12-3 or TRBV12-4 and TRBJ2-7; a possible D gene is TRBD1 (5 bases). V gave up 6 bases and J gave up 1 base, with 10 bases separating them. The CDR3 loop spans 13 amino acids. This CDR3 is CASSPDTSYEQYF. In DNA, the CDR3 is TGTGCCAGCAGCCCGGACACTTCCTACGAGCAGTACTTC.

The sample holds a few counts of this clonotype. The CDR3 sequence is CASSLTTPRTGELFF. The CDR3 DNA sequence: TGTGCCAGCAGTCTAACCACACCACGGACCGGGGAGCTGTTTTTT. The rearrangement joins TRBV6-1 to TRBJ2-2; D gene uncertain. The CDR3 runs 15 residues. Trimming pared 5 bases from V and 5 bases from J, leaving 15 bases between. Per germline, CDR1 MNHNS and CDR2 SASEGT.

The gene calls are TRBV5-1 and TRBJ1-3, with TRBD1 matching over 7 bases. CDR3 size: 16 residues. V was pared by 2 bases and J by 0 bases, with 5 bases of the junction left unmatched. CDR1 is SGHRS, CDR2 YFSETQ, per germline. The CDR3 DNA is TGCGCCAGCAGCTTTGGACAGGCCGACTCTGGAAACACCATATATTTT. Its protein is CASSFGQADSGNTIYF.

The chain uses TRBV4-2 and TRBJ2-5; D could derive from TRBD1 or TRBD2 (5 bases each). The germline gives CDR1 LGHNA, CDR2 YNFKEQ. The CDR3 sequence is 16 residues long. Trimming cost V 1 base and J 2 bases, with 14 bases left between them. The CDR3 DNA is TGTGCCAGCAGCCAAGGTTGGGGACGGAATCAAGAGACCCAGTACTTC. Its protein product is CASSQGWGRNQETQYF.

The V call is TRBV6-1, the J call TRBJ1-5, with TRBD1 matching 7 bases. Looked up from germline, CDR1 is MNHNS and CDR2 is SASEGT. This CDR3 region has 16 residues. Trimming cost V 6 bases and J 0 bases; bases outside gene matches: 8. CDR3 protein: CASRGGGTDSNQPQHF. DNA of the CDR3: TGTGCCAGCAGGGGAGGTGGGACAGATAGCAATCAGCCCCAGCATTTT.

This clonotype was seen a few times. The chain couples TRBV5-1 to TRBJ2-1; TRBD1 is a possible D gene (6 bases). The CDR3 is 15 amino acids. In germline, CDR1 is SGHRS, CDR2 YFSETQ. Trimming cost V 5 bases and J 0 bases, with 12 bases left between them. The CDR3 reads CASRPGQNSYNEQFF. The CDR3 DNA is TGCGCCAGCAGACCCGGACAGAACTCCTACAATGAGCAGTTCTTC.

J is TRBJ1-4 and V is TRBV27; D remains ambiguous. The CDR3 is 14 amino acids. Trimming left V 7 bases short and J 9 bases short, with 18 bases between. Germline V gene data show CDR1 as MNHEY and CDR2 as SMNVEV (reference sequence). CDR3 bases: TGTGCCAGCACTGGTGGGCAGGCTACAAAAAAACTGTTTTTT. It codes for CASTGGQATKKLFF.

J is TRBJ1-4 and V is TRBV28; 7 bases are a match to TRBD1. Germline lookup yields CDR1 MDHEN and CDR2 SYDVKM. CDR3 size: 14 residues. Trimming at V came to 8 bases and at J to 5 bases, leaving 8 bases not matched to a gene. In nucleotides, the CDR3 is TGTGCCAGCCGACAGGGATCGTTGAATGAAAAACTGTTTTTT. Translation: CASRQGSLNEKLFF.

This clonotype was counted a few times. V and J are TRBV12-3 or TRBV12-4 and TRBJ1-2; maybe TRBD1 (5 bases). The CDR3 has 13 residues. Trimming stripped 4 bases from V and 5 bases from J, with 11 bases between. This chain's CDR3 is CASSSVGTYGYTF. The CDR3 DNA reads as TGTGCCAGCAGTTCTGTAGGGACGTATGGCTACACCTTC.

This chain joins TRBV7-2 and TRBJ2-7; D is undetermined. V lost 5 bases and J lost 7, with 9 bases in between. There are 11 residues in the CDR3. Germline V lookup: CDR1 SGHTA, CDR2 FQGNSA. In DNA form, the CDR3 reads TGTGCCAGCAGCGTGATCAGGGAGCAGTACTTC. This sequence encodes CASSVIREQYF.